This is a list of T cell receptor beta chains from one sample in a study of T cell responses to AZD1222 COVID-19 vaccine. Sequenced by immunoSEQ multiplex PCR; TCRdb stores in-frame clones only, minus some. The sample holds 120,000 or so clones, about 90% seen once. The source was peripheral blood, collected 28 days after the second AZD1222 dose. The source is an adult who received the AZD1222 COVID-19 vaccine. Both conserved end residues are part of each CDR3. A D gene is named only where the DNA matches it firmly.

J	D	V	DNA	CDR3
TRBJ2-5	.	TRBV7-2	TGTGCCAGCAGCGATAGGACAAGGGAACGGACCCAGTACTTC	CASSDRTRERTQYF
TRBJ1-2	.	TRBV5-1	TGCGCCAGCAGCTTGGTCCTCGGGGGCAACTATGGCTACACCTTC	CASSLVLGGNYGYTF
TRBJ1-2	.	TRBV12-3/TRBV12-4	TGTGCCAGCGCTGGGACGGATAACTATGGCTACACCTTC	CASAGTDNYGYTF
TRBJ1-4	.	TRBV10-3	TGTGCCATCAGGCAGGGAGGGGATGAAAAACTGTTTTTT	CAIRQGGDEKLFF
TRBJ1-2	.	TRBV18	TGTGCCAGCTCACCACGGACAGACTTCTATGGCTACACCTTC	CASSPRTDFYGYTF
TRBJ1-1	.	TRBV5-1	TGCGCCAGCAGACTCAGGGAGAACACTGAAGCTTTCTTT	CASRLRENTEAFF
TRBJ1-5	TRBD1	TRBV5-3	TGTGCCAGAAGCTTCGACCCGGGACAGGGGAATCAGCCCCAGCATTTT	CARSFDPGQGNQPQHF
TRBJ2-7	.	TRBV12-3/TRBV12-4	TGTGCCAGCACCTCGGACAAAACCTACGAGCAGTACTTC	CASTSDKTYEQYF
TRBJ1-5	TRBD1	TRBV7-9	TGTGCCAGCAGCCCCCGGGACAGGGTCCCAGAGCCCCAGCATTTT	CASSPRDRVPEPQHF
TRBJ1-1	.	TRBV27	TGTGCCAGCAGTCCAAGGAGGACTAACACTGAAGCTTTCTTT	CASSPRRTNTEAFF
TRBJ2-2	TRBD1	TRBV5-1	TGCGCCAGCCGATCCGGGACAGGGGACACCGGGGAGCTGTTTTTT	CASRSGTGDTGELFF